This passage covers 10 T cell receptor beta chains from one sample sequenced in a study of T cells after posttransplantation cyclophosphamide. TCRdb's copy holds only in-frame clones and misses some; the assay was immunoSEQ multiplex PCR. The sample comprises 25,000 or so clones, around 88% of which are singletons, and around 6.5% rests with the top ten. The sequencing sample was made of PBMCs. The source of these receptors is a woman aged 55-75 years with a blood cancer, CMV-positive, and with a related stem cell donor.

This chain links TRBV30 with TRBJ2-1, with D maybe TRBD1 (5 bases). The CDR3 runs 13 residues. Trimming removed 3 bases at V and 5 bases at J, with 11 bases between. The germline V gene encodes CDR1 GTSNPN and CDR2 SVGIG (reference sequence). The CDR3 here is CAWSQTVNNEQFF. CDR3 in DNA: TGTGCCTGGAGCCAGACAGTAAACAATGAGCAGTTCTTC.

V is TRBV10-3 and J is TRBJ2-1; TRBD2 matches 7 bases. There are 16 residues in the CDR3. The germline V gene has CDR1 ENHRY and CDR2 SYGVKD. With 3 bases clipped from V and 5 bases from J, the junction kept 10 bases outside the gene matches. The CDR3 loop reads CAISDRTRPINNEQFF. CDR3 nucleotides: TGTGCCATCAGTGACCGGACTAGGCCCATTAACAATGAGCAGTTCTTC.

V usage is TRBV7-8 and J usage is TRBJ1-1; tentative D call: TRBD1 (6 bases). The germline gives CDR1 SGHVS, CDR2 FQNEAQ. This CDR3 is 17 amino acids long. The germline V and J ends were trimmed by 4 bases and 0 bases, with 18 bases remaining between them. This chain's CDR3 is CASSYRAGPLMNTEAFF. The CDR3 DNA is TGTGCCAGCAGCTACAGGGCCGGACCGCTGATGAACACTGAAGCTTTCTTT.

In DNA form, the CDR3 reads TGCGCCAGCAGCTTGTTCCCCCTAGAGGGGGCGAACACTGAAGCTTTCTTT. It codes for CASSLFPLEGANTEAFF. The rearrangement joins TRBV5-1 to TRBJ1-1; 7 bases map to TRBD1. This CDR3 has 17 residues. V dropped 1 base and J dropped 1; count of bases not matched to a gene: 10. From germline, CDR1 is SGHRS and CDR2 YFSETQ.

The chain joins TRBV6-1 to TRBJ1-5, with TRBD1 identical over 8 bases. Trimming removed 4 bases from V and 7 bases from J; junction bases left unmatched: 9. The CDR3 is 15 amino acids. Germline CDR1 is MNHNS and CDR2 is SASEGT. The CDR3 reads CASSGSDRGPQPQHF. The CDR3 bases are TGTGCCAGCAGTGGGTCTGACAGGGGCCCCCAGCCCCAGCATTTT.

The sample holds one count of this clone. The V call is TRBV7-9, the J call TRBJ2-7, with D possibly being TRBD2 (6 bases). Germline values: CDR1 SEHNR, CDR2 FQNEAQ (reference sequence). Trimming stripped 3 bases from V and 6 bases from J, with 15 bases between. The CDR3 runs 14 residues. The CDR3 DNA is TGTGCCAGCAGCTTTTCGGTCGGGGGTCGCGAGCAGTACTTC. It codes for CASSFSVGGREQYF. The complete variable domain, with remaining parts taken from reference TRBV7-9 and TRBJ2-7, reads DTGVSQNPRHKITKRGQNVTFRCDPISEHNRLYWYRQTLGQGPEFLTYFQNEAQLEKSRLLSDRFSAERPKGSFSTLEIQRTEQGDSAMYLCASSFSVGGREQYFGPGTRLTVT.

This clone was found a few times. This chain connects TRBV5-1 to TRBJ2-5; 14 nucleotides match TRBD2. With 5 bases clipped from V and 3 bases from J, the junction kept 9 bases outside the gene matches. The V gene's germline CDR1 is SGHRS and CDR2 YFSETQ. This CDR3 comprises 17 residues. In DNA form, the CDR3 reads TGCGCCAGCAGGGGGACTAGCGGGAGATTGGTTAAAGAGACCCAGTACTTC. Translation gives CASRGTSGRLVKETQYF.

V is TRBV2 and J is TRBJ2-2; the match to TRBD1 covers 9 bases. V shed 8 bases, J shed 3 bases, and the junction held 4 bases outside the gene matches. The germline V gene has CDR1 SNHLY and CDR2 FYNNEI. There are 14 residues in the CDR3. DNA for the CDR3: TGTGCCAGCTGGGGACAGGGCTACACCGGGGAGCTGTTTTTT. It specifies CASWGQGYTGELFF.

The rearrangement joins TRBV4-1 to TRBJ1-1; D remains unclear. The CDR3 is 16 residues long. CDR1 MGHRA and CDR2 YSYEKL come from the germline V gene. Trimming cost V 4 bases and J 0 bases, with 15 bases left between them. In nucleotides, the CDR3 is TGCGCCAGCAGCCGAGATCCGGCGGCTATGAACACTGAAGCTTTCTTT. Its translation: CASSRDPAAMNTEAFF.

The V gene is TRBV18, the J gene TRBJ2-1; 7 bases are shared with TRBD1. Germline lookup yields CDR1 KGHSH and CDR2 LQKENI. V gave up 3 bases and J gave up 3 bases; unmatched junction bases: 5. The CDR3 contains 15 residues. The CDR3 sequence: CASSPLTGLYNEQFF. The CDR3 region has the DNA TGTGCCAGCTCACCTCTGACAGGGCTCTACAATGAGCAGTTCTTC.